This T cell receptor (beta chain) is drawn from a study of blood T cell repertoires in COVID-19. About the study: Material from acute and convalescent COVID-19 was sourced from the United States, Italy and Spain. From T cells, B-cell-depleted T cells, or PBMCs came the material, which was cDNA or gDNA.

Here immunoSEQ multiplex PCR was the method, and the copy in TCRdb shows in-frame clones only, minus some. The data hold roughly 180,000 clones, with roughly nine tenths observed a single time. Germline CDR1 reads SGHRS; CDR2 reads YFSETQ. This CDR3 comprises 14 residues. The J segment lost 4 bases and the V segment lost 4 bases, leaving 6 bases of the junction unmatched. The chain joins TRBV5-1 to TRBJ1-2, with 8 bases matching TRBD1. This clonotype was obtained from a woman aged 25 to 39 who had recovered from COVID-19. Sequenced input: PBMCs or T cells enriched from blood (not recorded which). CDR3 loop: CASSRTGSGYGYTF. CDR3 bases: TGCGCCAGCAGCCGGACAGGGAGCGGCTATGGCTACACCTTC.